These 21 T cell receptor beta chains were all obtained from the same sample, sequenced in a study of cytomegalovirus exposure and HLA in healthy donors. The PCR made use of 60 Vbeta and 13 Jbeta primers. Measured with immunoSEQ multiplex PCR; TCRdb has only the in-frame clones, and not every one. In the table there are 170,000 or so clones, around 77% of which are singletons. The sequenced sample was PBMCs. All receptors come from a woman younger than 45 in good health and CMV-seronegative.

This chain joins TRBV7-2 and TRBJ1-3; a weak D match, TRBD1 (6 bases). Germline assignment: CDR1 SGHTA and CDR2 FQGNSA. The CDR3 extends over 16 amino acids. Trimming cost V 2 bases and J 0 bases, with 11 bases left between them. The CDR3 here is CASSLWVDSSGNTIYF. The CDR3 DNA follows: TGTGCCAGCAGCTTATGGGTGGACAGCTCTGGAAACACCATATATTTT.

The chain links TRBV30 to TRBJ1-5; 8 bases fit TRBD1. The J segment lost 4 bases and the V segment lost 5 bases, leaving 7 bases of the junction unmatched. Germline CDR1 reads GTSNPN; CDR2 reads SVGIG (reference sequence). This CDR3 region has 14 residues. The CDR3 loop is CAWGDGQGNQPQHF. The CDR3 DNA reads TGTGCCTGGGGGGACGGACAGGGAAATCAGCCCCAGCATTTT.

Details on this clone: The junction shows a germline mismatch at one end, possibly a read error. The chain uses TRBV7-2 and TRBJ1-2, with TRBD1 identical over 10 bases. The CDR3 is 14 residues long. Germline CDR1 SGHTA, CDR2 FQGNSA. The CDR3 region is CASSRTGGNYGYPF. The CDR3 DNA reads as TGTGCCAGCAGCCGGACAGGGGGTAACTATGGCTACCCCTTC.

The chain couples TRBV27 to TRBJ1-5; D is unclear. The CDR3 has 16 amino acids. CDR1 and CDR2 from the germline V gene are MNHEY and SMNVEV (reference sequence). V lost 0 bases to trimming and J lost 4 bases, with 13 bases between them. The DNA of the CDR3 is TGTGCCAGCAGTTTATCAGTGGCGGGCGGAAATCAGCCCCAGCATTTT. Translation gives CASSLSVAGGNQPQHF.

The chain uses TRBV9 and TRBJ2-5; 7 nucleotides line up with TRBD1. The CDR3 has 15 amino acids. After removal of 6 bases from V and 0 bases from J, the junction contained 8 bases not matched to a gene. Germline loops: CDR1 SGDLS, CDR2 YYNGEE. The CDR3 bases are TGTGCCAGCAACGCTAGGGGGCAGTACCAAGAGACCCAGTACTTC. It is translated as CASNARGQYQETQYF.

This sequence joins TRBV6-1 and TRBJ1-1; 9 bases map to TRBD1. CDR1 is MNHNS, CDR2 SASEGT, per germline. J was trimmed by 6 bases and V by 6 bases; bases with no gene match: 5. The CDR3 length is 13 residues. The DNA of the CDR3 is TGTGCCAGCAGGAGGGACAGGGACGCTGAAGCTTTCTTT. As protein: CASRRDRDAEAFF.

This clone appeared once. The gene calls are TRBV11-3 and TRBJ2-1; 10 positions agree with TRBD2. The CDR3 is 13 residues long. J was trimmed by 13 bases and V by 4 bases; bases with no gene match: 7. From germline, CDR1 is SGHNT and CDR2 YENEEA. The CDR3 sequence: CASSSMTSGPQFF. The CDR3, as DNA: TGTGCCAGCAGCTCTATGACTAGCGGGCCTCAGTTCTTC.

This rearrangement joins TRBV29-1 to TRBJ1-4; no firm D call. Germline values: CDR1 SQVTM, CDR2 ANQGSEA. This CDR3 has 14 amino acids. Between the trimmed V and J ends, which lost 7 bases and 3 bases, there was a span of 15 bases. CDR3 bases: TGCAGCGCCGCCTCGGGGATCGCTAATGAAAAACTGTTTTTT. Its protein is CSAASGIANEKLFF.

This clone occurred once. The junction shows a germline mismatch at one end, possibly a read error. This chain connects TRBV4-2 to TRBJ1-4, with TRBD1 identical over 7 bases. Germline-derived CDR1 and CDR2 are LGHNA and YNFKEQ. This CDR3 is 15 amino acids long. The CDR3: CASSQEGQVNGKLFF. The CDR3 coding sequence is TGTGCCAGCAGCCAAGAAGGACAGGTAAATGGAAAACTGTTTTTT.

This clone has only a few counts. The DNA of the CDR3 is TGTGCCACCAGCAGAGCTTTAGGGGGTTCTGGAAACACCATATATTTT. Encoded protein: CATSRALGGSGNTIYF. The rearrangement uses TRBV15 and TRBJ1-3; tentative D call: TRBD1 (6 bases). Germline CDR1 reads LNHNV; CDR2 reads YYDKDF (reference sequence). The CDR3 spans 16 residues. Trimming took off 1 base at V and 1 base at J, with 11 bases between the two ends.

V and J are TRBV5-1 and TRBJ1-5, with D hard to call. Between the trimmed V and J ends, which lost 2 bases and 2 bases, there was a span of 17 bases. The CDR3 runs to 17 residues. Germline CDR1 reads SGHRS; CDR2 reads YFSETQ. The CDR3 sequence is CASSLTPLRQGNQPQHF. The CDR3 coding sequence is TGCGCCAGCAGCTTAACCCCTCTACGGCAGGGCAATCAGCCCCAGCATTTT.

The gene calls are TRBV19 and TRBJ1-5; 8 nucleotides match TRBD1. The CDR3 runs 15 residues. The germline gives CDR1 LNHDA, CDR2 SQIVND (reference sequence). Germline trimming cut 7 bases from V and 0 bases from J; bases unmatched to any gene: 5. The CDR3 protein is CASTRTGYSNQPQHF. In nucleotides, the CDR3 is TGTGCCAGTACCAGGACAGGGTATAGCAATCAGCCCCAGCATTTT.

This clone occurred once. The genes are TRBV28 and TRBJ1-5; tentative D call: TRBD1 (5 bases). CDR1 and CDR2 (germline): MDHEN, SYDVKM. Trimming removed 2 bases from V and 2 bases from J, with 16 bases in between. CDR3 length: 17 residues. The CDR3 reads CASSLRGLAIGNQPQHF. The CDR3 DNA sequence: TGTGCCAGCAGTTTACGGGGGTTGGCGATTGGCAATCAGCCCCAGCATTTT.

The chain recombines TRBV4-3 with TRBJ2-3, with D possibly matching TRBD1 (6 bases). This CDR3 is built from 16 residues. Trimming shortened V by 1 base and J by 4 bases, and 15 bases separated the two germline ends. The germline V gene encodes CDR1 LGHNA and CDR2 YSLEER. The CDR3 is CASSQVVGGWADTQYF. The CDR3 region has the DNA TGCGCCAGCAGCCAAGTGGTAGGGGGTTGGGCAGATACGCAGTATTTT.

This clone was observed a few times. This chain joins TRBV7-2 and TRBJ1-3, with a possible D match to TRBD1 (6 bases). The CDR3 length is 16 residues. The germline V and J ends were trimmed by 6 bases and 0 bases, with 15 bases remaining between them. Germline loops: CDR1 SGHTA, CDR2 FQGNSA. As DNA, the CDR3 is TGTGCCAGCAGTTTACAGGGAACCAGCTCTGGAAACACCATATATTTT. This codes for CASSLQGTSSGNTIYF.

The chain couples TRBV10-3 to TRBJ1-5; perhaps TRBD1 as D (5 bases). The CDR3 is 14 residues long. Germline CDR1 and CDR2: ENHRY and SYGVKD. V lost 4 bases, J lost 5 bases, and 12 bases lay in between. The CDR3 region is CAISAGPGDQPQHF. CDR3 nucleotides: TGTGCCATCAGTGCCGGACCGGGGGATCAGCCCCAGCATTTT.

In the case of this clone: At one of its ends the junction is not consistent with the germline gene, which may arise from a read error. The V gene is TRBV7-9, the J gene TRBJ2-5, with a possible D match to TRBD2 (6 bases). The length of the CDR3 is 12 residues. Germline CDR1 SEHNR, CDR2 FQNEAQ (reference sequence). The CDR3 sequence is CSSSLIGDSQYF. The CDR3 DNA follows: TGTTCCAGCAGCTTAATAGGGGACTCCCAGTACTTC.

The chain couples TRBV7-9 to TRBJ2-7, with D possibly matching TRBD2 (6 bases). The CDR3 covers 15 residues. The germline V gene has CDR1 SEHNR and CDR2 FQNEAQ (reference sequence). V dropped 5 bases and J dropped 2 bases, with 16 bases sitting between them. CDR3 loop: CASSDGTALTYEQYF. The CDR3 DNA sequence: TGTGCCAGCAGCGACGGGACTGCTTTAACCTACGAGCAGTACTTC.

The rearrangement uses TRBV5-8 and TRBJ2-5; D is undetermined. The germline gives CDR1 SGHTS, CDR2 YDEGEE. V lost 0 bases and J 2 bases, leaving 8 bases between the germline ends. The CDR3 runs 14 residues. The CDR3 DNA is TGTGCCAGCAGCTTGGTGAGAAAGCAAGAGACCCAGTACTTC. This translates into CASSLVRKQETQYF. Combining the CDR3 with reference TRBV5-8 and TRBJ2-5 gives the whole variable domain EAGVTQSPTHLIKTRGQQATLRCSPISGHTSVYWYQQALGLGLQFLLWYDEGEERNRGNFPPRFSGRQFPNYSSELNVNALELEDSALYLCASSLVRKQETQYFGPGTRLLVL.

This rearrangement joins TRBV6-1 to TRBJ2-3; possibly TRBD2 for D (5 bases). V gave up 4 bases and J gave up 0 bases, with 14 bases separating them. The CDR3 sequence is 16 residues long. Germline V lookup: CDR1 MNHNS, CDR2 SASEGT. As DNA, the CDR3 is TGTGCCAGCAGTGGGTGGCTAGCCCTTAGCACAGATACGCAGTATTTT. Residues: CASSGWLALSTDTQYF.

V and J are TRBV5-4 and TRBJ2-7; 10 bases are shared with TRBD1. V dropped 3 bases and J dropped 7; count of bases not matched to a gene: 13. This CDR3 has 16 amino acids. Germline V gene data show CDR1 as SGHNT and CDR2 as YYREEE (reference sequence). CDR3 sequence reads: CASSSRAGTGAREQYF. The CDR3 coding sequence is TGTGCCAGCAGCTCCCGAGCCGGGACAGGGGCAAGGGAGCAGTACTTC.